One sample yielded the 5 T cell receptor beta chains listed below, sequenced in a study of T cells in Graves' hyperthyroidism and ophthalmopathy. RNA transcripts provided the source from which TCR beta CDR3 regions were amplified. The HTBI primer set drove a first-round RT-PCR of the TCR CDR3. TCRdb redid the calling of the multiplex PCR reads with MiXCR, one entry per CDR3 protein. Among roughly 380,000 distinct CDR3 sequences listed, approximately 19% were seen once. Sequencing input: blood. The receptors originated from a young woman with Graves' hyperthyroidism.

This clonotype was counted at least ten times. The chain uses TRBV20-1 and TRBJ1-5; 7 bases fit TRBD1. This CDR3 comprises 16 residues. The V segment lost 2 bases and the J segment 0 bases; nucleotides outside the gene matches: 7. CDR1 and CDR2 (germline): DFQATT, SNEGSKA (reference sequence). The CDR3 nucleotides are TGCAGTGCTAGAACTTCAGGGGGTTTTAGCAATCAGCCCCAGCATTTT. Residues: CSARTSGGFSNQPQHF.

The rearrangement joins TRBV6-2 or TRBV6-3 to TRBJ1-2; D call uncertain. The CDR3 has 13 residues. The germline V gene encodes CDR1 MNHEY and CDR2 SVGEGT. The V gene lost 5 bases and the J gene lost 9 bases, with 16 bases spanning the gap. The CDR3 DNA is TGTGCCAGCAGTCCAAAGCGCCTCTTAAGCTACACCTTC. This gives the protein CASSPKRLLSYTF.

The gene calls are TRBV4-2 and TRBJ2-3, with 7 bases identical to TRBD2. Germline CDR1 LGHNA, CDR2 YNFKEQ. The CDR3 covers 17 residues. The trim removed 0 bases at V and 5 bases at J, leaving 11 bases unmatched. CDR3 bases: TGTGCCAGCAGCCAAGAGGTCTCCGCGGGGGTATTAGATACGCAGTATTTT. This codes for CASSQEVSAGVLDTQYF.

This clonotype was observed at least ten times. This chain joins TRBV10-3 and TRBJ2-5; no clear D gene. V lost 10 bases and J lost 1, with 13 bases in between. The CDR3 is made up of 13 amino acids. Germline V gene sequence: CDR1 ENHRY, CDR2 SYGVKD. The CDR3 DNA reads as TGTGCCACCGGCCCGGACGGCCAAGAGACCCAGTACTTC. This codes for CATGPDGQETQYF.

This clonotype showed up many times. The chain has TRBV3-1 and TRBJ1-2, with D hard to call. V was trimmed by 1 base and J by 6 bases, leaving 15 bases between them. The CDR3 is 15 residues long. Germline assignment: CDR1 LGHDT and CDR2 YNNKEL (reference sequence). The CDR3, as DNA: TGTGCCAGCAGCCAAGTGGGAAGGGAGGGCCATGGCTACACCTTC. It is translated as CASSQVGREGHGYTF.